The entry that follows covers one T cell receptor beta chain sequence. These data are taken from a study of blood T cell repertoires in COVID-19. Across the whole study: Nucleic acid was either cDNA or gDNA, and it came from T cells, B-cell-depleted T cells, or PBMCs.

As handled by the study authors: Estimation of nucleated cell counts relied on the amplification of reference gene primers. The protocol was immunoSEQ multiplex PCR, while the TCRdb copy is restricted to in-frame clones and leaves out a portion. The DNA gave D and trimming, while V, J and clone size come from that table. The sample consists of approximately 200,000 clones, about 82% of them appearing once. CDR3 length equals 14 residues. V was pared by 9 bases and J by 3 bases, with 18 bases between. Germline CDR1 MNHEY, CDR2 SVGAGI. Donors in Cohort 3 who had recovered were those with two negative PCRs, healthcare professional clearance, or resolution of their symptoms.

This receptor was taken from a woman aged 25 to 39 who had recovered from COVID-19. V and J are TRBV6-5 and TRBJ2-7; D is perhaps TRBD1 (8 bases). The sample was PBMCs or T cells enriched from blood (not recorded which). The CDR3 coding sequence is TGTGCCAGTAAAACAGGGGGGGCAATCTACGAGCAGTACTTC. The encoded protein is CASKTGGAIYEQYF.